This T cell receptor (beta chain) was found in a study of CD8 T cells in ankylosing spondylitis. General study results and limits: There was reportedly significant enrichment of clones that were disease-linked in matched ankylosing spondylitis synovial fluid. CD8+ by phenotype, disease-linked clones were relatively rare in peripheral blood. Typical of ankylosing spondylitis blood, it appeared, was a TCR beta motif of fewer than ten highly homologous variants.

Germline-derived CDR1 and CDR2 are SGHTA and FQGNSA. This CDR3 has 14 amino acids. J gave up 4 bases and V 5 bases, and 4 bases lay outside the gene matches. This clonotype was seen many times. Its target is unknown. Using quantitative 5'-RACE with molecular barcodes, the authors made TCR beta libraries. From the 5' RACE reads, TCRdb called clonotypes with MiXCR, one entry per CDR3 protein. Found here are over 450,000 distinct CDR3 sequences, roughly 12% of them singletons; the top ten hold around 7%. The TCR was taken from a male donor with ankylosing spondylitis. Material for sequencing was blood, either unsorted or a sorted T cell fraction (not recorded which). The chain couples TRBV7-2 to TRBJ2-1, with 8 bases matching TRBD1. CDR3 sequence reads: CASSRGQAYNEQFF. In DNA form, the CDR3 reads TGTGCCAGCAGCCGGGGACAGGCGTACAATGAGCAGTTCTTC.